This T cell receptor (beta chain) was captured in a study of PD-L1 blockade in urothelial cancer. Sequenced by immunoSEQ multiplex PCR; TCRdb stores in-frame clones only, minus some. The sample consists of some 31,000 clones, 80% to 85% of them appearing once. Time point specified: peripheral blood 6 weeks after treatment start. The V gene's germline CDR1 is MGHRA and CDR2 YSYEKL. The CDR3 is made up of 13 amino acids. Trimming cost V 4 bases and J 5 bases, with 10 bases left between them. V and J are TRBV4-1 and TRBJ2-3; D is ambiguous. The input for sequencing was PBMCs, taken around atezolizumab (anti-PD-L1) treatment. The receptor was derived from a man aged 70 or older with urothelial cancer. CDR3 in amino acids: CASSLQVGDTQYF. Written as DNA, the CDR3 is TGCGCCAGCAGCCTCCAGGTAGGAGATACGCAGTATTTT.